This T cell receptor (beta chain) was obtained from a study of blood T cell repertoires in COVID-19. Study in general: Sites in the United States, Italy and Spain provided acute and convalescent COVID-19 samples. PBMCs, B-cell-depleted T cells, or T cells were the source of the cDNA or gDNA that made up the material.

The ends were cut back, 2 bases at V and 3 bases at J, with 14 bases in the middle. Germline lookup yields CDR1 MNHNS and CDR2 SASEGT. There are 16 residues in the CDR3. Authors' data handling: Estimation of nucleated cell counts relied on the amplification of reference gene primers. TCRdb's table, derived via immunoSEQ multiplex PCR, lists solely in-frame clones and lacks some. Clone size and the V and J calls come from that table; the DNA yielded D and trimming. Here the sample spans around 190,000 clones, roughly 87% being singletons. The chain joins TRBV6-1 to TRBJ1-5; possibly TRBD1 for D (6 bases). The sequencing input was peripheral blood. The receptor was derived from a woman between 65 and 79 years old with COVID-19, enrolled during active disease. As DNA, the CDR3 is TGTGCCAGCAGTGAACGGCGGGCAGGGGCCAATCAGCCCCAGCATTTT. It specifies CASSERRAGANQPQHF.